These 21 T cell receptor beta chains share one sample of origin, sequenced in a study of blood T cell repertoires in COVID-19. Assay used: immunoSEQ multiplex PCR; TCRdb lists only in-frame clones, some missing. The table lists approximately 84,000 clones, around 78% of them singletons. Specimen: peripheral blood. These receptors all come from a human donor in a cohort sampled during active COVID-19.

This clone was seen only once. This chain uses TRBV20-1 with TRBJ1-1; perhaps TRBD1 as D (5 bases). This CDR3 has 11 residues. Between the trimmed V and J ends, which lost 8 bases and 1 base, there was a span of 8 bases. Germline V CDR1 and CDR2: DFQATT, SNEGSKA (reference sequence). For the CDR3, the DNA is TGCAGTTCCGACAGGAACACTGAAGCTTTCTTT. Residues: CSSDRNTEAFF.

This clone was counted between two and nine times. This chain connects TRBV4-3 to TRBJ1-2, with unresolved D. There are 16 residues in the CDR3. Per the germline V gene, CDR1 is LGHNA and CDR2 is YSLEER. V lost 1 base, J lost 1 base, and 13 bases lay in between. The CDR3, as DNA: TGCGCCAGCAGCCAAGCCCTAGCCGGGAATAACTATGGCTACACCTTC. It specifies CASSQALAGNNYGYTF.

The chain recombines TRBV3-1 (or the pseudogene TRBV3-2) with TRBJ1-2; possibly TRBD1 for D (5 bases). This CDR3 is 13 amino acids long. Germline-derived CDR1 and CDR2 are LGHDT and YNNKEL (reference sequence). Trimming took 4 bases from V and 3 from J, leaving 9 bases between them. The CDR3 reads CASSLDIYYGYTF. The CDR3 coding sequence is TGTGCCAGCAGCCTGGACATCTACTATGGCTACACCTTC.

The table lists this clone with a count of one. This chain connects TRBV2 to TRBJ1-4, with D tentatively TRBD1 (5 bases). Germline V gene sequence: CDR1 SNHLY, CDR2 FYNNEI. The CDR3 length is 14 residues. Trimming took off 7 bases at V and 8 bases at J, with 17 bases between the two ends. In DNA, the CDR3 is TGTGCCAGCACTAAAGACGGGGGGTGGGAAAAACTGTTTTTT. This translates into CASTKDGGWEKLFF. The entire variable domain, with the rest obtained from reference TRBV2 and TRBJ1-4, is as follows: EPEVTQTPSHQVTQMGQEVILRCVPISNHLYFYWYRQILGQKVEFLVSFYNNEISEKSEIFDDQFSVERPDGSNFTLKIRSTKLEDSAMYFCASTKDGGWEKLFFGSGTQLSVL.

This clone was recorded once. This chain uses TRBV5-4 with TRBJ1-5, with D perhaps matching TRBD1 (6 bases). V was clipped by 5 bases and J by 6 bases, with 12 bases between them. Germline CDR1 is SGHNT and CDR2 is YYREEE (reference sequence). The CDR3 runs 13 residues. In DNA form, the CDR3 reads TGTGCCAGCAGTTTACAGGGCGGTCAGCCCCAGCATTTT. Amino acids: CASSLQGGQPQHF.

The chain employs TRBV7-8 and TRBJ2-7; 10 bases match TRBD1. The V and J ends lost 3 bases and 3 bases, in that order; junction bases with no gene match: 11. Germline assignment: CDR1 SGHVS and CDR2 FQNEAQ. The CDR3 has 17 amino acids. The CDR3 coding sequence is TGTGCCAGCAGCTTCTCCCCCCCCGGGACAGGGGACTACGAGCAGTACTTC. Protein product: CASSFSPPGTGDYEQYF.

This clone was observed a handful of times. V and J are TRBV18 and TRBJ2-7, with 8 bases matching TRBD1. J was trimmed by 0 bases and V by 4 bases; bases with no gene match: 5. CDR1 is KGHSH and CDR2 is LQKENI in the germline V gene. The CDR3 spans 15 residues. The CDR3 sequence: CASSQTGGSSYEQYF. The DNA for the CDR3 is TGTGCCAGCTCACAAACAGGGGGTAGCTCCTACGAGCAGTACTTC.

This clone was seen a handful of times. The chain combines TRBV5-8 with TRBJ2-7; D not resolved. The CDR3 has 15 amino acids. Germline V gene data show CDR1 as SGHTS and CDR2 as YDEGEE. V lost 2 bases and J 1 base, leaving 13 bases between the germline ends. CDR3 residues: CASSFRVLGSYEQYF. The CDR3 region has the DNA TGTGCCAGCAGCTTCCGTGTTCTCGGTTCCTACGAGCAGTACTTC.

The chain links TRBV29-1 to TRBJ2-3; no clear D gene. The germline V gene encodes CDR1 SQVTM and CDR2 ANQGSEA. The CDR3 has 14 residues. Trimming took 1 base from V and 4 from J, leaving 12 bases between them. CDR3 residues: CSVEVPRFADTQYF. The CDR3 DNA reads TGCAGCGTTGAAGTCCCCAGGTTTGCAGATACGCAGTATTTT.

The chain couples TRBV12-3 or TRBV12-4 to TRBJ1-4; D remains ambiguous. The V end lost 3 bases, the J end lost 4 bases, and 3 bases lay between the germline ends. The CDR3 sequence is 12 residues long. DNA for the CDR3: TGTGCCAGCAGTTTCTATAATGAAAAACTGTTTTTT. Translating gives CASSFYNEKLFF.

As DNA, the CDR3 is TGTGCCAGCAGTGAAAGGACTGGCAATGAGCAGTTCTTC. Translation: CASSERTGNEQFF. V is TRBV2 and J is TRBJ2-1, with TRBD2 as a possible D gene (5 bases). CDR1 is SNHLY and CDR2 is FYNNEI in the germline V gene. V lost 2 bases and J 6 bases, leaving 8 bases between the germline ends. This CDR3 spans 13 amino acids.

V gene TRBV28 combines with J gene TRBJ1-2; D is possibly TRBD1 (6 bases). The germline V gene encodes CDR1 MDHEN and CDR2 SYDVKM. Trimming took 4 bases from V and 4 from J, leaving 13 bases between them. This CDR3 is built from 14 residues. CDR3 DNA: TGTGCCAGCAGTTCAACAGGGCTGGGCTATGGCTACACCTTC. It specifies CASSSTGLGYGYTF.

This clone was observed a handful of times. This chain connects TRBV19 to TRBJ1-6, with 9 bases matching TRBD1. V trimming: 3 bases; J trimming: 7 bases; junction bases outside the gene matches: 4. The CDR3 loop spans 15 amino acids. Germline values: CDR1 LNHDA, CDR2 SQIVND (reference sequence). CDR3 sequence: CASSMLQGANSPLHF. The CDR3 bases are TGTGCCAGTAGTATGCTACAGGGGGCGAATTCACCCCTCCACTTT.

The V and J genes are TRBV5-6 and TRBJ2-1; D call uncertain. CDR3 size: 12 residues. Germline loops: CDR1 SGHDT, CDR2 YYEEEE. The V gene lost 4 bases and the J gene lost 15 bases, with 17 bases spanning the gap. The CDR3 DNA follows: TGTGCCAGCAGCACCTACGACGCCCTAGGGTTCTTC. Protein product: CASSTYDALGFF.

The count of this clone is one. This chain uses TRBV5-4 with TRBJ1-2; 9 bases map to TRBD1. CDR1 is SGHNT and CDR2 is YYREEE in the germline V gene (reference sequence). V lost 4 bases to trimming and J lost 5 bases; unmatched junction nucleotides: 12. The CDR3 runs to 16 residues. CDR3 sequence (DNA): TGTGCCAGCAGCCAGGCCCGCCGGGACAGGGCTTATGGCTACACCTTC. Its protein product is CASSQARRDRAYGYTF.

The rearrangement uses TRBV5-1 and TRBJ1-1; tentatively, D is TRBD1 (5 bases). The V end lost 3 bases, the J end lost 5 bases, and 17 bases lay between the germline ends. From germline, CDR1 is SGHRS and CDR2 YFSETQ. This CDR3 comprises 15 residues. The DNA for the CDR3 is TGCGCCAGCAGCTGGCTCCCCTCCGGGGGGACTGAAGCTTTCTTT. As protein: CASSWLPSGGTEAFF.

This clone was counted between two and nine times. The J gene is TRBJ2-7, the V gene TRBV19; 8 bases are shared with TRBD1. V was pared by 5 bases and J by 2 bases, with 11 bases of the junction left unmatched. Germline V gene sequence: CDR1 LNHDA, CDR2 SQIVND (reference sequence). The CDR3 covers 16 residues. The CDR3 region has the DNA TGTGCCAGTAGTGGTGGACCGGGACAGGTAACCTACGAGCAGTACTTC. This translates into CASSGGPGQVTYEQYF.

The rearrangement links TRBV29-1 to TRBJ2-5; D may be TRBD1 (5 bases). Looked up from germline, CDR1 is SQVTM and CDR2 is ANQGSEA. V lost 7 bases and J lost 5, with 20 bases in between. The CDR3 length is 14 residues. This chain's CDR3 is CSARGATGMETQYF. The CDR3 DNA reads as TGCAGCGCCCGTGGGGCGACCGGTATGGAGACCCAGTACTTC.

V usage is TRBV30 and J usage is TRBJ1-1; unclear D gene. Trimming cost V 8 bases and J 0 bases, with 13 bases left between them. The CDR3 spans 13 residues. Germline loops: CDR1 GTSNPN, CDR2 SVGIG (reference sequence). CDR3 in DNA: TGTGCCGAGAGGGCCACACTGAACACTGAAGCTTTCTTT. Translating it yields CAERATLNTEAFF.

This rearrangement joins TRBV7-2 to TRBJ1-5; 10 bases are a match to TRBD1. V lost 3 bases and J lost 3; bases outside the gene matches: 2. Germline V gives CDR1 SGHTA, CDR2 FQGNSA. The CDR3 has 15 residues. The chain's CDR3 is CASSLGQGINQPQHF. CDR3 nucleotide sequence: TGTGCCAGCAGCTTGGGACAGGGGATCAATCAGCCCCAGCATTTT.

This clone was counted a single time. The chain combines TRBV7-2 with TRBJ2-5; 7 bases agree with TRBD1. The CDR3 covers 14 residues. V trimming: 4 bases; J trimming: 2 bases; junction bases outside the gene matches: 4. The germline V gene encodes CDR1 SGHTA and CDR2 FQGNSA. CDR3 bases: TGTGCCAGCAGCTCGGGACAGCCTCAAGAGACCCAGTACTTC. It translates to CASSSGQPQETQYF.